This TCR beta chain comes out of a study of CD8+CD57+ T cells in acquired aplastic anemia (dated by TCRdb to 2016 to 2019). Regarding the research as a whole: Extracted DNA from sorted CD4+ and CD8+ cells averaged about 3 ug, ranging from about 0.2 to 30 ug. CD8+CD57+ expansion was defined as a frequency above the mean frequency observed in healthy subjects. Paper-wide results and their limitations: No significant difference in CD8+ Simpson's diversity was found between patients and healthy controls (P=0.060). Fewer than 35 CD8+ CDR3 sequences were found to be shared between patients and controls, but these sequences appeared to be highly expressed in patients and within the immunodominant clones of the patients.

Genomic DNA served as template for TCR beta VDJ combination and CDR3 sequence profiling. An Illumina HiSeq 2000 was used for TCR repertoire sequencing. On the study's bioinformatics: TRBV/TRBJ rearrangement plots, CDR3 size and DJ length profiles, and Simpson's diversity index were used to evaluate the repertoires. Whichever DNA sequence was most abundant in the deep sequencing data was defined as the immunodominant clone. CDR3 amino acid sequences were screened for sharing across subjects and compared with published repertoires and the VDJdb database. In-frame beta chains were kept once TCRdb had trimmed the public reads at Q25 with fastp and called clones with MiXCR. Duplicate CDR3 protein sequences are folded into a single record with the most common DNA and genes. The V and J calls shown here were made by TCRdb, not taken from the authors' results. The sample records 150,000 to 180,000 distinct CDR3 sequences, roughly 54% of which are singletons. In total, the top ten clones hold about 12% of the sample.

Patients chosen for sequencing had shown expansion of CD8+CD57+ cells by flow cytometry. Every patient had a diagnosis of severe acquired aplastic anemia based on International Study of Aplastic Anemia and Agranulocytosis and Camitta criteria. No therapy had been received by the patients at the time of blood sampling. The study deep-sequenced TCR repertoires of sorted CD4+ and CD8+ blood T cells from severe aplastic anemia patients and healthy subjects. Patients were enrolled under clinicaltrials.gov protocols 00001620, 01623167, 00001397, 00071045, 00081523 and 00961064 in the USA. Ficoll-Paque density gradient centrifugation was used to isolate peripheral blood mononuclear cells. Before DNA was extracted, CD4+ and CD8+ T cells were sorted using either FACS or magnetic beads. In the case of this clonotype: The specificity of this receptor is unknown. A read error may explain this, as a much larger clone is one base away.

The germline V gene specifies ENHRY as CDR1 and SYGVKD as CDR2. The CDR3 contains 16 residues, cysteine and phenylalanine counted. Only the CDR3 region is kept as DNA, spanning 48 bases read in frame from base 1. The sequence came from a human donor with aplastic anemia. The specimen sequenced was sorted CD4+, CD8+, or CD8+CD57+ T cells (not recorded which) from PBMCs. Recombination connected TRBV10-3 to TRBJ2-7; possibly the D gene is TRBD1, per 5 matching bases. CDR3 loop: CASSYPRRVGSYEQYF. The nucleotide sequence is TGTGCCAGCAGTTACCCCCGCAGGGTCGGATCCTACGAGCAGTACTTC.